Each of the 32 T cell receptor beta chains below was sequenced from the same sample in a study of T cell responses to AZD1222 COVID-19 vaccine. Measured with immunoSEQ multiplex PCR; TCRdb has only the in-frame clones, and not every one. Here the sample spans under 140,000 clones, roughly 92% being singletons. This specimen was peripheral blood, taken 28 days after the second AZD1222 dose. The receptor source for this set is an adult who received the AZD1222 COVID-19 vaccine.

CDR3 sequence (DNA): TGTGCCAGCAGTTTGGGGCGGGGCGGTGAAAAACTGTTTTTT. This translates into CASSLGRGGEKLFF. The chain is built from TRBV27 and TRBJ1-4; D is possibly TRBD1 (5 bases). The CDR3 consists of 14 residues. The germline V and J ends were trimmed by 3 bases and 7 bases, with 12 bases remaining between them. From germline, CDR1 is MNHEY and CDR2 SMNVEV (reference sequence).

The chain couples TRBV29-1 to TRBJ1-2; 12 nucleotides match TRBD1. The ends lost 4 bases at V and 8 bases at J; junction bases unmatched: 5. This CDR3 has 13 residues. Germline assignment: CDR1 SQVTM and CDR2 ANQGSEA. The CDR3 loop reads CSVAWDRGPGYTF. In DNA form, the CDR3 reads TGCAGCGTTGCTTGGGACAGGGGGCCGGGCTACACCTTC.

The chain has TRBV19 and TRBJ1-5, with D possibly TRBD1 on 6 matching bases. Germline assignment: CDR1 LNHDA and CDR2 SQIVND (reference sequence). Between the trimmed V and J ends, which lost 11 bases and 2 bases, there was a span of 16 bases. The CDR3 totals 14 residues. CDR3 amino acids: CASEGGPGNQPQHF. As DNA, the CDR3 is TGTGCCTCAGAGGGGGGGCCAGGCAATCAGCCCCAGCATTTT.

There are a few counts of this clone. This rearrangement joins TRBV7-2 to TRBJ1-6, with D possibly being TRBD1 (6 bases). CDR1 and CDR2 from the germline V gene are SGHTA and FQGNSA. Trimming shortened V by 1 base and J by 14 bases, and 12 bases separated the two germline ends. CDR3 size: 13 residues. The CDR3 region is CASSLGGGPSLHF. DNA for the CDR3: TGTGCCAGCAGCTTAGGCGGGGGGCCTTCCCTCCACTTT.

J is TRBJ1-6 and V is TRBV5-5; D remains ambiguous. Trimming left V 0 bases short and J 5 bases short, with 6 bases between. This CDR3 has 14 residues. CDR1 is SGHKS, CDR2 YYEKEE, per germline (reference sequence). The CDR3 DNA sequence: TGTGCCAGCAGCTTGGGGGAAAATAATTCACCCCTCCACTTT. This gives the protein CASSLGENNSPLHF.

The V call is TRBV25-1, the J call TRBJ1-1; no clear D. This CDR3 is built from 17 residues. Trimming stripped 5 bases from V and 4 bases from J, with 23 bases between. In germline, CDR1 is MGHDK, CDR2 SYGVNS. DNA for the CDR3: TGTGCCAGCAGTATCGGAGGGAGTAATCTCGGGGTCACTGAAGCTTTCTTT. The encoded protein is CASSIGGSNLGVTEAFF.

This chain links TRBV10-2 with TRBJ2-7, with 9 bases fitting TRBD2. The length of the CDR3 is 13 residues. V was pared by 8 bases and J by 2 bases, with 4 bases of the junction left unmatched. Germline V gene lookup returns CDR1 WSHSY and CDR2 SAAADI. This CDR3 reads CASGLAITYEQYF. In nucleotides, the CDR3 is TGCGCCAGCGGACTAGCGATCACCTACGAGCAGTACTTC.

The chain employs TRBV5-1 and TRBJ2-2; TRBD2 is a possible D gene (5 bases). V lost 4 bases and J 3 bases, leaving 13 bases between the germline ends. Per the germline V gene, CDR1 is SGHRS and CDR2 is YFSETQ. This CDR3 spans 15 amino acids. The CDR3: CASSPIAGDTGELFF. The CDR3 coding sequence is TGCGCCAGCAGCCCCATTGCCGGGGACACCGGGGAGCTGTTTTTT.

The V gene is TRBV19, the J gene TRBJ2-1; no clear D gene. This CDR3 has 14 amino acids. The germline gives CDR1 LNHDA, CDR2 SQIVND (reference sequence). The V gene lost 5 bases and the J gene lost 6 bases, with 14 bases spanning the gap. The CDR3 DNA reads TGTGCCAGTAGTCATGACACTATAGGCAATGAGCAGTTCTTC. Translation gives CASSHDTIGNEQFF.

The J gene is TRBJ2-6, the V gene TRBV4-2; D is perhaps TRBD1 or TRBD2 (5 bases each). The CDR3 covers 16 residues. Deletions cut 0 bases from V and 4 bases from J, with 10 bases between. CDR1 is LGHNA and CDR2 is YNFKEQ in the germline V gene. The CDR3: CASSQDPGHGANVLTF. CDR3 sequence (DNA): TGTGCCAGCAGCCAAGATCCGGGGCACGGGGCCAACGTCCTGACTTTC.

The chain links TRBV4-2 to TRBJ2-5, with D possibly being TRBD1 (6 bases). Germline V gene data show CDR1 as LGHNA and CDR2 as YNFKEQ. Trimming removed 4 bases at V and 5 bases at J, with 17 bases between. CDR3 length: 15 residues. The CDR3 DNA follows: TGTGCCAGCAGCCGGACCAACAGGGCTGAGGAGACCCAGTACTTC. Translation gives CASSRTNRAEETQYF.

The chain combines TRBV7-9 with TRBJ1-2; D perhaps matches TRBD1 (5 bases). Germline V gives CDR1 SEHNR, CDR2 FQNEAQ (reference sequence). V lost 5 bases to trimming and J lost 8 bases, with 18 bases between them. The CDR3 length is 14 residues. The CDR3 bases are TGTGCCAGCAGCCCCGCGGAGGGCTGGGGCGGCTACACCTTC. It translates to CASSPAEGWGGYTF. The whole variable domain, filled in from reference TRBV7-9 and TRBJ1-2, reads DTGVSQNPRHKITKRGQNVTFRCDPISEHNRLYWYRQTLGQGPEFLTYFQNEAQLEKSRLLSDRFSAERPKGSFSTLEIQRTEQGDSAMYLCASSPAEGWGGYTFGSGTRLTVV.

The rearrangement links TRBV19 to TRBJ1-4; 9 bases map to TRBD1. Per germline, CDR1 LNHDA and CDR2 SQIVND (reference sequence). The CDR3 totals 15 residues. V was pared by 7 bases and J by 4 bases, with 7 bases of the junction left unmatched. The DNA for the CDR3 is TGTGCCAGTACCGATGACAGGGGGTATAATGAAAAACTGTTTTTT. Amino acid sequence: CASTDDRGYNEKLFF.

CDR3 protein: CASSLERGTQYF. CDR3 DNA: TGTGCCAGCAGCCTCGAACGGGGAACCCAGTACTTC. The V and J genes are TRBV5-8 and TRBJ2-5; D possibly corresponds to TRBD2 (5 bases). The CDR3 loop spans 12 amino acids. Trimming took 4 bases from V and 8 from J, leaving 12 bases between them. Per germline, CDR1 SGHTS and CDR2 YDEGEE.

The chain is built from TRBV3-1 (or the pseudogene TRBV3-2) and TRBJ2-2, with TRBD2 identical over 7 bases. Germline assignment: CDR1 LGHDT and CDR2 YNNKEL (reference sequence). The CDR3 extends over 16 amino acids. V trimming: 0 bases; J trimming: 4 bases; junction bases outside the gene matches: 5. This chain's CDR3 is CASSQDLGGSTGELFF. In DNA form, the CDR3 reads TGTGCCAGCAGCCAAGATCTGGGGGGGAGCACCGGGGAGCTGTTTTTT.

CDR3 sequence: CASSPNIGGGSGYTF. The CDR3 region has the DNA TGTGCCAGCAGCCCGAATATAGGGGGAGGGAGTGGCTACACCTTC. This chain uses TRBV9 with TRBJ1-2, with D possibly matching TRBD1 (6 bases). The CDR3 is 15 residues long. Germline CDR1 and CDR2: SGDLS and YYNGEE. V lost 4 bases to trimming and J lost 7 bases, with 20 bases between them. Variable domain in full (rest from reference TRBV9 and TRBJ1-2): DSGVTQTPKHLITATGQRVTLRCSPRSGDLSVYWYQQSLDQGLQFLIQYYNGEERAKGNILERFSAQQFPDLHSELNLSSLELGDSALYFCASSPNIGGGSGYTFGSGTRLTVV.

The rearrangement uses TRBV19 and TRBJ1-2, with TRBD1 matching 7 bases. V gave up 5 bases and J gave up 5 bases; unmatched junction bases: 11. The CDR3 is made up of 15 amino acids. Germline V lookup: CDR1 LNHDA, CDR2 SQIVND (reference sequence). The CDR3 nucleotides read TGTGCCAGTAGTGGAGCGGGGACAGCCTCGTATGGCTACACCTTC. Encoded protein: CASSGAGTASYGYTF.

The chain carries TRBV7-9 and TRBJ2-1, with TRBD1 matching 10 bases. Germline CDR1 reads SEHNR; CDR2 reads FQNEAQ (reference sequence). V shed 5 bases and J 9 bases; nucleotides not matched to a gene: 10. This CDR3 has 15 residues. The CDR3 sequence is CASSHRDRGGIEQFF. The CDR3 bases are TGTGCCAGCAGCCACCGGGACAGGGGTGGCATTGAGCAGTTCTTC.

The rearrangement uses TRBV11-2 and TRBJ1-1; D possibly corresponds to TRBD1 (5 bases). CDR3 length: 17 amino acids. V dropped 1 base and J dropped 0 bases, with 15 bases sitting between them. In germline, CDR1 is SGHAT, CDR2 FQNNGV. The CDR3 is CASSLGRTTNLNTEAFF. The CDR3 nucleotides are TGTGCCAGCAGCTTAGGCAGGACAACCAACTTGAACACTGAAGCTTTCTTT.

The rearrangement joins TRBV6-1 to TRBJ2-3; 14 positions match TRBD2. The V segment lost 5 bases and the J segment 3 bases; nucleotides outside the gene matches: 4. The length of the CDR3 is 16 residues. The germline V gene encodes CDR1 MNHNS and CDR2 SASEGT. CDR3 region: CASSQGLAGGTDTQYF. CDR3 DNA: TGTGCCAGCAGTCAAGGACTAGCGGGGGGAACAGATACGCAGTATTTT.

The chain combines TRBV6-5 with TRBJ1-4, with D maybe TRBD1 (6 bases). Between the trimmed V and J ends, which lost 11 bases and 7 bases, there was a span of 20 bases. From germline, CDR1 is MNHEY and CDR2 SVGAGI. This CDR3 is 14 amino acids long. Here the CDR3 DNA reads TGTGCCGTCCGGGGAGTAACAGGGTCTGAAAAACTGTTTTTT. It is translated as CAVRGVTGSEKLFF.

The CDR3 DNA sequence: TGTGCCAGCAGCTTAGCGGTCGGACCCCCTTTCTTT. Its protein is CASSLAVGPPFF. The chain carries TRBV7-3 and TRBJ1-1, with D unresolved. This CDR3 has 12 amino acids. The V end was cut by 2 bases, the J end by 12 bases, with 13 bases between. Germline assignment: CDR1 SGHTA and CDR2 FQGTGA.

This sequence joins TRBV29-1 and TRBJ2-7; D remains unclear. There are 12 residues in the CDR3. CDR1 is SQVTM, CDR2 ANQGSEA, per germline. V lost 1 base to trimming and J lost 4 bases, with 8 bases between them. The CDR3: CSVEGLRYEQYF. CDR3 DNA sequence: TGCAGCGTTGAAGGGCTTCGGTACGAGCAGTACTTC.

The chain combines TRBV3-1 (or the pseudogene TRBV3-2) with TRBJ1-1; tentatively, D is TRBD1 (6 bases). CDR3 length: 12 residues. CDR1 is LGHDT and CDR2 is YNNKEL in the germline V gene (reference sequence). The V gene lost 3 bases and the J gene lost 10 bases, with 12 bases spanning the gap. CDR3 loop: CASSQAQGSAFF. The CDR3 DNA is TGTGCCAGCAGCCAGGCACAGGGTTCAGCTTTCTTT.

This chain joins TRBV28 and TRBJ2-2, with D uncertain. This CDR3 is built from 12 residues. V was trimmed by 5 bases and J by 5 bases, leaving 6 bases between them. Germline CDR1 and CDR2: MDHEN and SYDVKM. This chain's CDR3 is CASSLTTGELFF. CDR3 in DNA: TGTGCCAGCAGTCTCACTACCGGGGAGCTGTTTTTT.

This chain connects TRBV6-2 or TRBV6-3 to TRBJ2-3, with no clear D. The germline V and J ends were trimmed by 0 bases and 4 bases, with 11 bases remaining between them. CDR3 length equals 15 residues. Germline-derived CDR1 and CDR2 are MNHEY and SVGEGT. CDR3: CASSYSGYSADTQYF. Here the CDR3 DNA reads TGTGCCAGCAGTTACTCGGGTTATTCAGCAGATACGCAGTATTTT.

Written as DNA, the CDR3 is TGTGCTAGTGGTTTATCGCCAATCACAGATACGCAGTATTTT. Translating gives CASGLSPITDTQYF. The chain is built from TRBV12-5 and TRBJ2-3; no definite D call. Germline-derived CDR1 and CDR2 are LGHNT and FRNRAP. The CDR3 spans 14 residues. V lost 3 bases and J lost 2, with 9 bases in between.

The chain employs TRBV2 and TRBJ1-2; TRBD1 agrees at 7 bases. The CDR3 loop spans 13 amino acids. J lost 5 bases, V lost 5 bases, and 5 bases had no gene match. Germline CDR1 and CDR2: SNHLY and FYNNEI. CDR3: CASSKQGRYGYTF. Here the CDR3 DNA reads TGTGCCAGCAGTAAACAGGGGCGATATGGCTACACCTTC. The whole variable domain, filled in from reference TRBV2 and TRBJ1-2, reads EPEVTQTPSHQVTQMGQEVILRCVPISNHLYFYWYRQILGQKVEFLVSFYNNEISEKSEIFDDQFSVERPDGSNFTLKIRSTKLEDSAMYFCASSKQGRYGYTFGSGTRLTVV.

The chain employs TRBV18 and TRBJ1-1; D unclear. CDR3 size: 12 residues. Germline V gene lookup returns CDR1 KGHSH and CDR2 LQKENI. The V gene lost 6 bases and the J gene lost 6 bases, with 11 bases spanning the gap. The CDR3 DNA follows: TGTGCCAGCTCGCCCAACAGAGCTGAAGCTTTCTTT. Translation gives CASSPNRAEAFF.

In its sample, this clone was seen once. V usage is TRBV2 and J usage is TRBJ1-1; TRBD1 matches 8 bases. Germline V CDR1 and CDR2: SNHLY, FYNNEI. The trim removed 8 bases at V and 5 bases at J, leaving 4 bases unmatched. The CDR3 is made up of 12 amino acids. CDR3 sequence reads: CASGQGRTEAFF. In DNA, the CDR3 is TGTGCCAGCGGACAGGGCCGGACTGAAGCTTTCTTT.

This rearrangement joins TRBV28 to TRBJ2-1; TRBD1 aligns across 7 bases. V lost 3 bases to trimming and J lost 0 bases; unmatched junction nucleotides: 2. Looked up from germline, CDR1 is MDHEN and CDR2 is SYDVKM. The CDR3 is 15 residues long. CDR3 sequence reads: CASSLGDSSYNEQFF. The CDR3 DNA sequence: TGTGCCAGCAGTTTGGGGGACAGCTCCTACAATGAGCAGTTCTTC.

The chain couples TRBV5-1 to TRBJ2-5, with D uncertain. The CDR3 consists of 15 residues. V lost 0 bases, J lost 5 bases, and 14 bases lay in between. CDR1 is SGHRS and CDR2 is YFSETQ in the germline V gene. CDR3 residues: CASSLGAGFSETQYF. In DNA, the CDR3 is TGCGCCAGCAGCTTGGGGGCCGGGTTCTCCGAGACCCAGTACTTC.